This TCR beta chain came from a study of somatic mutations in cytotoxic T cells in rheumatoid arthritis. Background on the study: No treatment had yet been given when patient blood (around 30 ml EDTA) was drawn, right after diagnosis.

Clones were sequenced by immunoSEQ multiplex PCR, and TCRdb holds only the in-frame ones, with some missing. Here the sample spans 14,000 or so clones, approximately 74% being singletons. Germline V gene data show CDR1 as MDHEN and CDR2 as SYDVKM. With 6 bases clipped from V and 1 base from J, the junction kept 9 bases outside the gene matches. CDR3 length: 16 amino acids. The rearrangement joins TRBV28 to TRBJ1-5, with 7 bases fitting TRBD1. Sequencing used CD8+ T cells sorted from blood. The source is an adult with rheumatoid arthritis. CDR3: CASSLEGARSNQPQHF. The CDR3 DNA is TGTGCCAGCAGCCTAGAGGGGGCGCGGAGCAATCAGCCCCAGCATTTT.